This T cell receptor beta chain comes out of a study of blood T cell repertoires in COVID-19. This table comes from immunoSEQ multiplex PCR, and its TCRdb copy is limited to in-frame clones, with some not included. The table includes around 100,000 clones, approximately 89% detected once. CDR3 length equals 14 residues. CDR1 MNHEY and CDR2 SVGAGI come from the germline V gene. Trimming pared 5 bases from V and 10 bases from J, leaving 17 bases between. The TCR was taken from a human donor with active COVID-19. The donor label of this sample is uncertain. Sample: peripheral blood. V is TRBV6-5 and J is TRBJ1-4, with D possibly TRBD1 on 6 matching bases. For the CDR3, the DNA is TGTGCCAGCAGTCTCAGGGGTTATGATGGAAAACTGTTTTTT. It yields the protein CASSLRGYDGKLFF.